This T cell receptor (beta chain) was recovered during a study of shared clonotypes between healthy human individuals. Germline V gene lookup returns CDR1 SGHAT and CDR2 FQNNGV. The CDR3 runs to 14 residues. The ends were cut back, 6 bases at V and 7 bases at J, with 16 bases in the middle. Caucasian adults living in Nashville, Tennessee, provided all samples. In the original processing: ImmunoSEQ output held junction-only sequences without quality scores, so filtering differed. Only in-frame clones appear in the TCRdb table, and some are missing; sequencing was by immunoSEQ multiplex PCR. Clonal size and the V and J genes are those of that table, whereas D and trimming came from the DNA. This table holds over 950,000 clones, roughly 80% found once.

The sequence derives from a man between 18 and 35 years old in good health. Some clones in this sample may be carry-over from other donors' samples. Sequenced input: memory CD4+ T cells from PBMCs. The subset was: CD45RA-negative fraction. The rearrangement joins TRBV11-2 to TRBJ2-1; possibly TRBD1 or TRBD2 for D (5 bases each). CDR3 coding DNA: TGTGCCAGCAGACGCCCCGGGACCCGAAATGAGCAGTTCTTC. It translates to CASRRPGTRNEQFF.